This T cell receptor (beta chain) was retrieved from a study of blood T cell repertoires in COVID-19. Study-wide context: Samples of COVID-19 (acute and convalescent) were obtained from the United States, Italy and Spain. T cells, B-cell-depleted T cells, or PBMCs supplied cDNA or gDNA.

CDR3 size: 14 residues. The germline V gene encodes CDR1 SNHLY and CDR2 FYNNEI. The ends were cut back, 6 bases at V and 7 bases at J, with 18 bases in the middle. Under the authors' procedure: The assay estimated nucleated cells by amplifying reference gene primers. Libraries were prepared by immunoSEQ multiplex PCR; TCRdb keeps only in-frame clonotypes and omits some of them. V and J calls and clone size are given by that table; D and trimming were obtained from the DNA. The sample lists 150,000 to 180,000 clones, roughly 80% occurring once. The sample was peripheral blood. The clonotype was recovered from an older woman with acute or convalescent COVID-19. The chain uses TRBV2 and TRBJ1-2; D is undetermined. The chain's CDR3 is CASREGGSDGGYTF. In nucleotides, the CDR3 is TGTGCCAGCAGGGAGGGAGGGAGTGATGGTGGCTACACCTTC.